This T cell receptor (beta chain) derives from a study of immune characteristics of hereditary and idiopathic chronic pancreatitis. Regarding the study as a whole: TCRbeta diversity rose and clonality fell in both pancreatitis groups versus controls. Samples were taken only at TPIAT; differing disease duration may matter. Gene families like TRBV10, TRBV19, TRBV23 and TRBV5 were used differently between subtypes.

This clone was observed a few times. The antigen is unknown. Clones were read by immunoSEQ multiplex PCR, and TCRdb kept only the in-frame ones, dropping some. The sample consists of about 9,100 clones, roughly 77% of them appearing once. The pancreas tissue came from patients undergoing total pancreatectomy with islet autotransplantation. No T cell sorting was done; genomic DNA came straight from bulk pancreas tissue. Trimming took 3 bases from V and 5 from J, leaving 8 bases between them. The CDR3 length is 13 residues. The sequencing input was pancreas tissue with idiopathic chronic pancreatitis. This clonotype was obtained from a human donor with chronic pancreatitis. The chain carries TRBV12-3 or TRBV12-4 and TRBJ1-5, with D possibly TRBD1 on 5 matching bases. CDR3 region: CASSFRGDQPQHF. The CDR3 DNA follows: TGTGCCAGCAGTTTTCGGGGCGATCAGCCCCAGCATTTT.